This TCR beta chain stems from a study of patients and donors after allogeneic stem cell transplantation. Per germline, CDR1 DFQATT and CDR2 SNEGSKA (reference sequence). The ends were cut back, 4 bases at V and 6 bases at J, with 12 bases in the middle. This CDR3 has 12 residues. TCRdb called the RT-PCR reads again in MiXCR, with one record for every CDR3 protein. The sample holds some 230,000 distinct CDR3 sequences, 13% to 15% seen once. This chain joins TRBV20-1 and TRBJ2-5; D not resolved. The receptor comes from a human donor who was either an allogeneic HSCT recipient or a stem cell or donor lymphocyte infusion donor (not recorded which). It is not recorded whose cells these are; they may come from a transplant donor. Sequencing used blood, either unsorted or a sorted T cell fraction (not recorded which). CDR3: CSATDFEKTQYF. CDR3 nucleotides: TGCAGTGCTACCGACTTTGAGAAGACCCAGTACTTC.